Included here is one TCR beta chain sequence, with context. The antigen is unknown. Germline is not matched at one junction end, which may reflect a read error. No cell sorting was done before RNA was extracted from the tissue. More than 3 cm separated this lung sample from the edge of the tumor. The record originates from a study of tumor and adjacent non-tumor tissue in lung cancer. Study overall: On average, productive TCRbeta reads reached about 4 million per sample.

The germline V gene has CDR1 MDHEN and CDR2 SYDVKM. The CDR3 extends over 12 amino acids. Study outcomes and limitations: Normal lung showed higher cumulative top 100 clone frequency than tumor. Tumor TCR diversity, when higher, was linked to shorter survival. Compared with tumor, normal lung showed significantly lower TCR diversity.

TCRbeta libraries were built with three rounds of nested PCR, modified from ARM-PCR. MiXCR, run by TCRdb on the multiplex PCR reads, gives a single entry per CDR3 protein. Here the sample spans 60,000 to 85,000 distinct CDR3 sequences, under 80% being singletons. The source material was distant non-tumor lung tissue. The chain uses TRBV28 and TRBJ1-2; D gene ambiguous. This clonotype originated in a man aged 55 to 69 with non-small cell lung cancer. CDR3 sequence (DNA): TGTGTCAGCAGTTTGATTGGCTATAGCTACACCTTC. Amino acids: CVSSLIGYSYTF.